Shown below are 18 T cell receptor beta chains from a single sample sequenced in a study of T-cell memory formation after mild COVID-19. TCRdb fed the 5' RACE reads into MiXCR, producing one record per CDR3 protein. Here the sample spans 350,000 to 500,000 distinct CDR3 sequences, more than 15% being singletons. Sequenced: PBMCs or a T cell subset sorted from them (not recorded which). The receptors originated from a man aged 18 to 30 who had mild COVID-19 (a few samples of this study predate the infection). Cell type and time point are not known.

V and J are TRBV7-9 and TRBJ2-1, with 8 bases lining up with TRBD1. CDR3 length equals 15 residues. J lost 10 bases, V lost 3 bases, and 11 bases had no gene match. Germline CDR1 is SEHNR and CDR2 is FQNEAQ (reference sequence). DNA of the CDR3: TGTGCCAGCAGCTTTACGGGACAGGTGCTAGGGGAGCAGTTCTTC. Amino acid sequence: CASSFTGQVLGEQFF.

The rearrangement uses TRBV19 and TRBJ2-1, with D possibly being TRBD2 (6 bases). The ends were cut back, 5 bases at V and 3 bases at J, with 11 bases in the middle. Looked up from germline, CDR1 is LNHDA and CDR2 is SQIVND (reference sequence). The CDR3 runs to 14 residues. In DNA form, the CDR3 reads TGTGCCAGTAGTCTCCGGGACTTCTACAATGAGCAGTTCTTC. It encodes CASSLRDFYNEQFF.

The chain is built from TRBV5-1 and TRBJ1-2; D might be TRBD1 (6 bases). The CDR3 runs to 12 residues. Trimming removed 7 bases at V and 8 bases at J, with 15 bases between. CDR1 is SGHRS, CDR2 YFSETQ, per germline. The CDR3 DNA sequence: TGCGCCAGCCGCCAGGACAGAAGGGGCTACACCTTC. Its protein product is CASRQDRRGYTF.

J is TRBJ2-3 and V is TRBV5-6, with TRBD2 identical over 10 bases. Trimming cost V 2 bases and J 5 bases; bases outside gene matches: 5. The CDR3 extends over 15 amino acids. Germline V gene sequence: CDR1 SGHDT, CDR2 YYEEEE. The CDR3 region is CASSLVLAGKDTQYF. Here the CDR3 DNA reads TGTGCCAGCAGCTTAGTACTAGCGGGGAAAGATACGCAGTATTTT.

V usage is TRBV30 and J usage is TRBJ2-7; D might be TRBD1 (6 bases). The CDR3 loop spans 11 amino acids. The V and J ends lost 4 bases and 7 bases respectively, with 11 bases between them. Germline V lookup: CDR1 GTSNPN, CDR2 SVGIG (reference sequence). The chain's CDR3 is CAWTNRVEQYF. In nucleotides, the CDR3 is TGTGCCTGGACGAACAGGGTAGAGCAGTACTTC. The whole variable domain, remainder taken from reference TRBV30 and TRBJ2-7, is SQTIHQWPATLVQPVGSPLSLECTVEGTSNPNLYWYRQAAGRGLQLLFYSVGIGQISSEVPQNLSASRPQDRQFILSSKKLLLSDSGFYLCAWTNRVEQYFGPGTRLTVT.

This clonotype was recorded a few times. The chain links TRBV7-2 to TRBJ1-1; no reliable D call. The CDR3 is 16 amino acids. The V gene's germline CDR1 is SGHTA and CDR2 FQGNSA. Trimming cost V 1 base and J 1 base, with 13 bases left between them. The CDR3 loop reads CASSLVSPKGNTEAFF. The CDR3 DNA reads TGTGCCAGCAGCTTAGTTTCCCCCAAGGGGAACACTGAAGCTTTCTTT.

Ten or more counts support this clonotype. The V call is TRBV6-2 or TRBV6-3, the J call TRBJ2-7, with 8 positions matching TRBD2. Germline V CDR1 and CDR2: MNHEY, SVGEGT. CDR3 length: 17 residues. The V segment lost 7 bases and the J segment 3 bases; nucleotides outside the gene matches: 17. CDR3 region: CASTSPFKSGGNYEQYF. The DNA for the CDR3 is TGTGCCAGCACGTCGCCCTTCAAAAGCGGGGGTAACTACGAGCAGTACTTC.

This chain's CDR3 is CASNLEPSTEAFF. For the CDR3, the DNA is TGTGCCAGCAATCTTGAACCCTCCACTGAAGCTTTCTTT. The chain has TRBV19 and TRBJ1-1; D is uncertain. Germline values: CDR1 LNHDA, CDR2 SQIVND (reference sequence). The length of the CDR3 is 13 residues. The germline V and J ends were trimmed by 9 bases and 4 bases, with 15 bases remaining between them.

The chain recombines TRBV20-1 with TRBJ2-7; 8 bases align to TRBD2. Germline assignment: CDR1 DFQATT and CDR2 SNEGSKA (reference sequence). With V trimmed by 5 bases and J by 7 bases, 13 bases remained unmatched. This CDR3 has 14 amino acids. The DNA for the CDR3 is TGCAGTGCTCCCGGGACTAGGACGCCTGGGGAGCAGTACTTC. It encodes CSAPGTRTPGEQYF.

The chain has TRBV12-3 or TRBV12-4 and TRBJ2-2; D call uncertain. The CDR3 has 14 residues. V was shortened by 3 bases and J by 4 bases, with 9 bases between the two germline ends. This chain's CDR3 is CASSLVGITGELFF. In DNA form, the CDR3 reads TGTGCCAGCAGTTTGGTGGGGATCACCGGGGAGCTGTTTTTT.

This clonotype has more than one count but fewer than ten. V usage is TRBV10-3 and J usage is TRBJ1-1; no clear D gene. V dropped 10 bases and J dropped 4 bases, with 13 bases sitting between them. Germline V CDR1 and CDR2: ENHRY, SYGVKD. This CDR3 is 12 amino acids long. The CDR3 nucleotides are TGTGCCAATGCCGCTAGCGGCACTGAAGCTTTCTTT. Protein sequence: CANAASGTEAFF.

This clonotype was detected a few times. J is TRBJ1-4 and V is TRBV12-3 or TRBV12-4; 8 bases match TRBD1. The CDR3 consists of 15 residues. With 6 bases clipped from V and 5 bases from J, the junction kept 8 bases outside the gene matches. CDR3 bases: TGTGCCAGCAGCTCCACAAGGACAGGGAATGAAAAACTGTTTTTT. This gives the protein CASSSTRTGNEKLFF.

The rearrangement joins TRBV7-2 to TRBJ1-6; 7 bases line up with TRBD1. Germline CDR1 reads SGHTA; CDR2 reads FQGNSA. The CDR3 runs 15 residues. With V trimmed by 4 bases and J by 8 bases, 8 bases remained unmatched. The CDR3 DNA follows: TGTGCCAGCAGCTCCGACAGGGTCGACTATTCACCCCTCCACTTT. Translated, it gives CASSSDRVDYSPLHF.

Only a few counts were recorded for this clonotype. The genes are TRBV12-3 or TRBV12-4 and TRBJ2-7; D uncertain. This CDR3 region has 13 residues. V was clipped by 6 bases and J by 9 bases, with 18 bases between them. This CDR3 reads CASSPRPVMGQYF. In nucleotides, the CDR3 is TGTGCCAGCAGCCCTCGTCCGGTCATGGGGCAGTACTTC.

This chain uses TRBV4-2 with TRBJ2-3, with TRBD2 identical over 8 bases. Germline CDR1 reads LGHNA; CDR2 reads YNFKEQ. The CDR3 consists of 15 residues. Germline trimming cut 1 base from V and 6 bases from J; bases unmatched to any gene: 6. The CDR3 DNA reads TGTGCCAGCAGCCAAGTCGGGGGGGCCGAGGATACGCAGTATTTT. Translation: CASSQVGGAEDTQYF.

The chain recombines TRBV7-2 with TRBJ2-5, with TRBD1 identical over 8 bases. CDR1 is SGHTA, CDR2 FQGNSA, per germline. The CDR3 consists of 17 residues. Trimming cost V 5 bases and J 5 bases; bases outside gene matches: 16. CDR3 bases: TGTGCCAGCAGCCCGAGGACAGGGAGAATTATCGGGGAGACCCAGTACTTC. It encodes CASSPRTGRIIGETQYF. Together with reference TRBV7-2 and TRBJ2-5, the CDR3 gives the full variable domain: GAGVSQSPSNKVTEKGKDVELRCDPISGHTALYWYRQSLGQGLEFLIYFQGNSAPDKSGLPSDRFSAERTGGSVSTLTIQRTQQEDSAVYLCASSPRTGRIIGETQYFGPGTRLLVL.

This chain connects TRBV28 to TRBJ2-7; no definite D call. CDR3 length equals 12 residues. Germline-derived CDR1 and CDR2 are MDHEN and SYDVKM. Trimming removed 4 bases at V and 5 bases at J, with 9 bases between. The CDR3 DNA reads TGTGCCAGCAGTTCCACCCCAGACGAGCAGTACGTC. It codes for CASSSTPDEQYV.

This clonotype was seen more than once but under ten times. This chain uses TRBV6-5 with TRBJ1-1; maybe TRBD1 (6 bases). The V end lost 2 bases, the J end lost 1 base, and 11 bases lay between the germline ends. This CDR3 is built from 15 residues. Germline CDR1 reads MNHEY; CDR2 reads SVGAGI. The CDR3 protein is CASSYGGAPNTEAFF. Here the CDR3 DNA reads TGTGCCAGCAGTTACGGGGGGGCGCCGAACACTGAAGCTTTCTTT.